The 17 T cell receptor beta chains given below trace back to one sample, sequenced in a study of response to subunit inactivated influenza vaccine. MiXCR, applied by TCRdb to the RT-PCR reads, yields one record per CDR3 protein. The table lists 800,000 to 1,000,000 distinct CDR3 sequences, approximately 22% of them singletons. The specimen was PBMCs from blood, collected roughly 5 days after vaccination. All receptors come from a man over 45 who received an inactivated influenza vaccine.

The chain links TRBV7-9 to TRBJ2-1, with D possibly matching TRBD2 (6 bases). The V end was cut by 5 bases, the J end by 1 base, with 15 bases between. Germline V lookup: CDR1 SEHNR, CDR2 FQNEAQ (reference sequence). This CDR3 has 16 amino acids. The CDR3 nucleotides read TGTGCCAGCAGCCACCCGGGACTCCGGTCCTACAATGAGCAGTTCTTC. Residues: CASSHPGLRSYNEQFF.

The chain couples TRBV29-1 to TRBJ2-1; D is perhaps TRBD1 (7 bases). The germline CDR1 and CDR2 sequences are SQVTM and ANQGSEA. The CDR3 contains 12 residues. Trimming pared 7 bases from V and 5 bases from J, leaving 12 bases between. Written as DNA, the CDR3 is TGCAGCGCTGGAGGGGGCAACAATGAGCAGTTCTTC. This encodes CSAGGGNNEQFF.

This clonotype was recorded only once. V and J are TRBV5-5 and TRBJ1-1, with D possibly matching TRBD1 (6 bases). The CDR3 is 18 amino acids. The V end was cut by 1 base, the J end by 1 base, with 20 bases between. Germline CDR1 reads SGHKS; CDR2 reads YYEKEE (reference sequence). CDR3 protein: CASSLILVMDRGNTEAFF. The CDR3 DNA reads TGTGCCAGCAGCTTGATTTTAGTTATGGACAGAGGGAACACTGAAGCTTTCTTT. The full variable domain, with the rest looked up from reference TRBV5-5 and TRBJ1-1, is DAGVTQSPTHLIKTRGQQVTLRCSPISGHKSVSWYQQVLGQGPQFIFQYYEKEERGRGNFPDRFSARQFPNYSSELNVNALLLGDSALYLCASSLILVMDRGNTEAFFGQGTRLTVV.

This chain joins TRBV5-4 and TRBJ1-1; no definite D call. The V gene lost 4 bases and the J gene lost 3 bases, with 16 bases spanning the gap. From germline, CDR1 is SGHNT and CDR2 YYREEE (reference sequence). CDR3 size: 15 residues. DNA of the CDR3: TGTGCCAGCAGCCCGAACCCTGGTCAGGACACTGAAGCTTTCTTT. Protein sequence: CASSPNPGQDTEAFF.

The V call is TRBV7-2, the J call TRBJ1-2, with D maybe TRBD1 (5 bases). Trimming cost V 5 bases and J 4 bases, with 17 bases left between them. The germline V gene encodes CDR1 SGHTA and CDR2 FQGNSA. The CDR3 is made up of 15 amino acids. The chain's CDR3 is CASSENSGTAYGYTF. The CDR3 DNA is TGTGCCAGCAGCGAAAATTCCGGGACGGCCTATGGCTACACCTTC.

This clonotype was seen only a few times. The chain uses TRBV12-3 or TRBV12-4 and TRBJ2-2, with 11 bases that match TRBD1. The CDR3 contains 16 residues. V gave up 6 bases and J gave up 5 bases; unmatched junction bases: 8. CDR3 in DNA: TGTGCCAGCAGGGCGGGGACAGGGGGTCGAACCGGGGAGCTGTTTTTT. It encodes CASRAGTGGRTGELFF.

V usage is TRBV7-2 and J usage is TRBJ2-7, with D perhaps matching TRBD1 or TRBD2 (5 bases each). This CDR3 has 15 amino acids. Germline V gives CDR1 SGHTA, CDR2 FQGNSA. Trimming pared 5 bases from V and 0 bases from J, leaving 14 bases between. The CDR3 sequence is CASSRGAPDSYEQYF. In DNA, the CDR3 is TGTGCCAGCAGCAGAGGGGCACCAGACTCCTACGAGCAGTACTTC.

This clonotype appeared a few times. The chain joins TRBV7-2 to TRBJ2-1; the match to TRBD2 covers 8 bases. Germline loops: CDR1 SGHTA, CDR2 FQGNSA. V was pared by 0 bases and J by 5 bases, with 6 bases of the junction left unmatched. The CDR3 spans 16 residues. CDR3 residues: CASSLAGSGNHNEQFF. In DNA form, the CDR3 reads TGTGCCAGCAGCTTAGCGGGTAGCGGGAACCACAATGAGCAGTTCTTC.

This clonotype was observed a few times. The rearrangement joins TRBV9 to TRBJ2-1, with TRBD2 matching over 13 bases. This CDR3 contains 15 residues. V trimming: 4 bases; J trimming: 8 bases; junction bases outside the gene matches: 6. Germline CDR1 is SGDLS and CDR2 is YYNGEE. CDR3 nucleotides: TGTGCCAGCAGCCCTGGGACTAGCGGGACCCATGAGCAGTTCTTC. Residues: CASSPGTSGTHEQFF.

This clonotype has only a few counts. This chain connects TRBV20-1 to TRBJ2-7, with 10 bases identical to TRBD2. CDR3 length: 14 residues. V shed 6 bases and J 2 bases; nucleotides not matched to a gene: 7. Germline V gene sequence: CDR1 DFQATT, CDR2 SNEGSKA (reference sequence). CDR3 sequence: CSAKLSGRTYEQYF. As DNA, the CDR3 is TGCAGTGCGAAACTTAGCGGGAGGACCTACGAGCAGTACTTC.

This clonotype was seen more than once but under ten times. The chain has TRBV12-3 or TRBV12-4 and TRBJ2-2; 7 positions match TRBD1. The CDR3 is 16 amino acids. V was clipped by 7 bases and J by 2 bases; unmatched bases: 10. CDR3 sequence: CASTRPGTANTGELFF. The CDR3 DNA sequence: TGTGCCAGCACTCGCCCCGGGACAGCTAACACCGGGGAGCTGTTTTTT.

This clonotype has a handful of counts. This chain links TRBV4-2 with TRBJ1-5; 9 nucleotides agree with TRBD1. The germline V gene has CDR1 LGHNA and CDR2 YNFKEQ. This CDR3 region has 17 residues. Unmatched junction bases numbered 10, after V lost 3 bases and J lost 4 bases. DNA for the CDR3: TGTGCCAGCAGCCACCTACCGAACAGGGGGCTAAATCAGCCCCAGCATTTT. Protein sequence: CASSHLPNRGLNQPQHF.

CDR3 sequence reads: CASSLTAGTQYF. DNA of the CDR3: TGTGCCAGCAGTTTGACAGCCGGTACGCAGTATTTT. V and J are TRBV12-3 or TRBV12-4 and TRBJ2-3, with a weak D call TRBD1 (5 bases). V lost 3 bases and J lost 8, with 9 bases in between. This CDR3 is 12 amino acids long.

The table lists this clonotype with many counts. The chain links TRBV29-1 to TRBJ2-7, with D possibly matching TRBD1 (6 bases). The germline gives CDR1 SQVTM, CDR2 ANQGSEA. The CDR3 extends over 14 amino acids. Deletions cut 1 base from V and 3 bases from J, with 13 bases between. The CDR3 sequence is CSVEGEGQIYEQYF. CDR3 bases: TGCAGCGTTGAAGGTGAAGGACAGATCTACGAGCAGTACTTC.

The rearrangement links TRBV3-1 to TRBJ1-4; no firm D call. Trimming took off 1 base at V and 6 bases at J, with 12 bases between the two ends. Germline V CDR1 and CDR2: LGHDT, YNNKEL (reference sequence). This CDR3 contains 15 residues. The chain's CDR3 is CASSQVRRDDEKLFF. The DNA for the CDR3 is TGTGCCAGCAGCCAAGTTCGTAGGGATGATGAAAAACTGTTTTTT. Variable domain in full (rest from reference TRBV3-1 and TRBJ1-4): DTAVSQTPKYLVTQMGNDKSIKCEQNLGHDTMYWYKQDSKKFLKIMFSYNNKELIINETVPNRFSPKSPDKAHLNLHINSLELGDSAVYFCASSQVRRDDEKLFFGSGTQLSVL.

The rearrangement uses TRBV30 and TRBJ2-1; possible D gene TRBD2, 6 bases. Germline V gene lookup returns CDR1 GTSNPN and CDR2 SVGIG (reference sequence). The CDR3 loop spans 12 amino acids. V lost 2 bases, J lost 11 bases, and 13 bases lay in between. The CDR3 spells CAWSYGDWKQFF. CDR3 DNA sequence: TGTGCCTGGAGTTATGGGGACTGGAAGCAGTTCTTC.

The chain links TRBV5-1 to TRBJ2-5; 11 positions match TRBD2. The CDR3 consists of 14 residues. The germline CDR1 and CDR2 sequences are SGHRS and YFSETQ. The ends lost 5 bases at V and 1 base at J; junction bases unmatched: 1. CDR3 sequence: CASRTSGVQETQYF. As DNA, the CDR3 is TGCGCCAGCAGGACTAGCGGGGTCCAAGAGACCCAGTACTTC.